The clone carrying this T cell receptor beta chain came up many times. Its antigen is unidentified. Sample-barcoded 5' priming and a J-beta primer mix drove a second PCR of 7 to 11 cycles. One entry per CDR3 protein, called by TCRdb with MiXCR from the 5' RACE reads. Altogether about 650,000 distinct CDR3 sequences are present, approximately 31% being singletons, with the ten largest covering 15%. Isolation per sample recovered at least 7 million PBMCs. This specimen belongs to a study of blood T cells in healthy people across ages. Study-wide points: Any changes in expanded clonotypes were possibly confounded, as donor CMV status remained unknown. Per million T cells, the diversity of TCR beta decreased roughly linearly as age advanced. Any conclusive comparison of naive versus antigen-experienced cells was prevented by using unsorted PBMCs.

Germline CDR1 GTSNPN, CDR2 SVGIG (reference sequence). The CDR3 totals 11 residues. Trimming shortened V by 2 bases and J by 8 bases, and 9 bases separated the two germline ends. The clonotype comes from an elderly woman in good health. Sequencing was done on a sample of blood. J is TRBJ1-2 and V is TRBV30; D is unresolved. The DNA for the CDR3 is TGTGCCTGGAGTCGTGACCCCGGCTACACCTTC. Protein sequence: CAWSRDPGYTF.